What follows are 13 T cell receptor beta chains derived from one specimen sequenced in a study of regulatory dendritic cells for organ transplantation. No antigen is known for these receptors. Sorted T cells were CFSE-labeled and cultured around 5 days with allogeneic regulatory or mature dendritic cells at 1:10. Some clones are missing from TCRdb's copy, which holds only in-frame ones; the method was immunoSEQ multiplex PCR. The profile shows 12,000 or so clones, 70% to 80% of them singletons. The sequencing input was naive CD4+ T cells from blood cultured with regulatory dendritic cells. Noted subset: CD45RA+ naive T cells. Source of these receptors: a human donor in good health.

Judged by abundance, this clone is medium-sized. The V call is TRBV18, the J call TRBJ1-2; 9 positions match TRBD1. This CDR3 contains 14 residues. V was pared by 3 bases and J by 1 base, with 0 bases of the junction left unmatched. Germline V gene lookup returns CDR1 KGHSH and CDR2 LQKENI. The CDR3 region has the DNA TGTGCCAGCTCACCGGGACAGGGTAACTATGGCTACACCTTC. Translated, it gives CASSPGQGNYGYTF.

In this sample, this clone turned up a few times. This chain uses TRBV6-6 with TRBJ1-5; D call uncertain. Germline V gives CDR1 MNHNY, CDR2 SVGAGI (reference sequence). Trimming took 8 bases from V and 6 from J, leaving 11 bases between them. There are 12 residues in the CDR3. The CDR3 region has the DNA TGTGCCAGCTCCCAGGTCCCTCAGCCCCAGCATTTT. This sequence encodes CASSQVPQPQHF.

The table lists this clone with a count of one. The chain couples TRBV4-3 to TRBJ2-7; 9 nucleotides agree with TRBD1. The germline gives CDR1 LGHNA, CDR2 YSLEER. The V gene end was trimmed by 5 bases and the J gene end by 4 bases; junction bases not matched to a gene: 9. The CDR3 has 15 residues. The CDR3 region has the DNA TGCGCCAGCAGCTACGGACAGGGGAAGGGGTACGAGCAGTACTTC. Its translation: CASSYGQGKGYEQYF.

This clone was detected only a few times. This chain connects TRBV6-1 to TRBJ1-5; D is ambiguous. V was trimmed by 10 bases and J by 5 bases, leaving 18 bases between them. Looked up from germline, CDR1 is MNHNS and CDR2 is SASEGT. The CDR3 spans 14 residues. This CDR3 is CAISGLSGDQPQHF. As DNA, the CDR3 is TGTGCCATATCGGGTCTCAGCGGGGATCAGCCCCAGCATTTT.

The chain employs TRBV6-5 and TRBJ2-5, with D possibly matching TRBD1 (6 bases). Germline CDR1 reads MNHEY; CDR2 reads SVGAGI. V dropped 4 bases and J dropped 7 bases, with 22 bases sitting between them. The CDR3 is 16 amino acids. This CDR3 is CASSLSGTSLGGTQYF. The CDR3 DNA follows: TGTGCCAGCAGTTTATCCGGGACATCCCTCGGTGGGACCCAGTACTTC.

This clone was detected a few times. J is TRBJ1-1 and V is TRBV19, with D unresolved. Germline V gives CDR1 LNHDA, CDR2 SQIVND (reference sequence). The CDR3 covers 15 residues. V lost 3 bases, J lost 0 bases, and 11 bases lay in between. The CDR3 region is CASSIGGSMNTEAFF. The CDR3 coding sequence is TGTGCCAGTAGTATTGGAGGGAGTATGAACACTGAAGCTTTCTTT. Supplemented by reference TRBV19 and TRBJ1-1, the full variable domain reads DGGITQSPKYLFRKEGQNVTLSCEQNLNHDAMYWYRQDPGQGLRLIYYSQIVNDFQKGDIAEGYSVSREKKESFPLTVTSAQKNPTAFYLCASSIGGSMNTEAFFGQGTRLTVV.

The sample holds one count of this clone. This chain joins TRBV18 and TRBJ2-3; 9 bases are a match to TRBD2. Germline-derived CDR1 and CDR2 are KGHSH and LQKENI. Trimming took 1 base from V and 0 from J; bases not matched to a gene: 5. CDR3 length: 17 residues. The CDR3 is CASSPRAGGPSTDTQYF. CDR3 sequence (DNA): TGTGCCAGCTCACCACGTGCGGGGGGGCCCAGCACAGATACGCAGTATTTT.

This chain connects TRBV27 to TRBJ2-5; 8 bases are shared with TRBD2. Germline V gene sequence: CDR1 MNHEY, CDR2 SMNVEV (reference sequence). The length of the CDR3 is 17 residues. J gave up 0 bases and V 4 bases, and 10 bases lay outside the gene matches. The CDR3 sequence is CASSSFRRGGDQETQYF. The CDR3 DNA reads as TGTGCCAGCAGTTCCTTTAGACGGGGGGGAGACCAAGAGACCCAGTACTTC.

This sequence joins TRBV5-4 and TRBJ1-1; 8 nucleotides match TRBD1. Germline lookup yields CDR1 SGHNT and CDR2 YYREEE (reference sequence). Trimming cost V 3 bases and J 7 bases; bases outside gene matches: 11. The CDR3 consists of 15 residues. Here the CDR3 reads CASSSYHRGVIEAFF. Written as DNA, the CDR3 is TGTGCCAGCAGCTCTTACCACAGGGGGGTCATTGAAGCTTTCTTT.

The chain uses TRBV20-1 and TRBJ2-7; 9 nucleotides match TRBD2. This CDR3 has 11 amino acids. V gave up 8 bases and J gave up 6 bases; unmatched junction bases: 5. Germline V lookup: CDR1 DFQATT, CDR2 SNEGSKA (reference sequence). CDR3 sequence: CSIPSGVEQYF. The DNA for the CDR3 is TGCAGTATTCCTAGCGGGGTCGAGCAGTACTTC.

This clone appeared a few times. The chain uses TRBV12-5 and TRBJ1-6; perhaps TRBD1 as D (5 bases). Germline CDR1 is LGHNT and CDR2 is FRNRAP. The CDR3 sequence is 11 residues long. The V gene lost 10 bases and the J gene lost 8 bases, with 9 bases spanning the gap. The CDR3 region is CATGADSPLHF. As DNA, the CDR3 is TGTGCTACTGGGGCCGATTCACCCCTCCACTTT.

The V and J genes are TRBV5-1 and TRBJ1-4; 7 positions match TRBD1. V lost 8 bases to trimming and J lost 3 bases; unmatched junction nucleotides: 7. The CDR3 is 14 residues long. Germline V gene lookup returns CDR1 SGHRS and CDR2 YFSETQ. The chain's CDR3 is CASGRGNPNEKLFF. In DNA, the CDR3 is TGCGCCAGTGGCAGGGGGAATCCTAATGAAAAACTGTTTTTT. Drawing the rest from reference TRBV5-1 and TRBJ1-4, the complete variable domain is KAGVTQTPRYLIKTRGQQVTLSCSPISGHRSVSWYQQTPGQGLQFLFEYFSETQRNKGNFPGRFSGRQFSNSRSEMNVSTLELGDSALYLCASGRGNPNEKLFFGSGTQLSVL.

The chain recombines TRBV18 with TRBJ1-2, with D possibly being TRBD1 (5 bases). This CDR3 contains 13 residues. Germline V lookup: CDR1 KGHSH, CDR2 LQKENI. V lost 1 base and J lost 6, with 9 bases in between. CDR3 loop: CASSPQGQDGYTF. Written as DNA, the CDR3 is TGTGCCAGCTCACCACAGGGGCAGGATGGCTACACCTTC. The full variable domain, its missing parts supplied by reference TRBV18 and TRBJ1-2, is NAGVMQNPRHLVRRRGQEARLRCSPMKGHSHVYWYRQLPEEGLKFMVYLQKENIIDESGMPKERFSAEFPKEGPSILRIQQVVRGDSAAYFCASSPQGQDGYTFGSGTRLTVV.